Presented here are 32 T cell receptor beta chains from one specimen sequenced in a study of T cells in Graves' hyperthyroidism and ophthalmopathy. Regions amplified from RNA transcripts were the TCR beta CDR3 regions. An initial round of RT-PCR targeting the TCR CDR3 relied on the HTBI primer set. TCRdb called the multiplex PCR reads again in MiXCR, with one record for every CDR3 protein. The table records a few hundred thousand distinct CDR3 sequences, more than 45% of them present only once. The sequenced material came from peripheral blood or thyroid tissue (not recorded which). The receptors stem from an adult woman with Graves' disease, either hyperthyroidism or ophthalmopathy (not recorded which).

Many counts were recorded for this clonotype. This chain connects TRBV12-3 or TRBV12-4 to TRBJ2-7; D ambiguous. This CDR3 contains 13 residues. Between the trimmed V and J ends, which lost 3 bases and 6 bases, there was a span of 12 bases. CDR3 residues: CASSFGTDLEQYF. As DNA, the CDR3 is TGTGCCAGCAGTTTCGGAACCGATCTCGAGCAGTACTTC.

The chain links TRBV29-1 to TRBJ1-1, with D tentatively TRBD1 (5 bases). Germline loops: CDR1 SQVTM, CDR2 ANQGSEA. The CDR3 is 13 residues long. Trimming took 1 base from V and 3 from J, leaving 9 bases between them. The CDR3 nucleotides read TGCAGCGTTGAAGGGGGCGCGGACACTGAAGCTTTCTTT. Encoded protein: CSVEGGADTEAFF.

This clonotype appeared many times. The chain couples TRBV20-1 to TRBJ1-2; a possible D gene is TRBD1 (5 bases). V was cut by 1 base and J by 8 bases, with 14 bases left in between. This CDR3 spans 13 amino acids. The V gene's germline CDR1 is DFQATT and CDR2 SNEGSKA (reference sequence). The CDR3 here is CSARVREIDGYTF. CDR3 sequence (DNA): TGCAGTGCTAGAGTCAGGGAAATCGACGGCTACACCTTC.

As DNA, the CDR3 is TGTGCCAGCACTACAGCGAACACTGAAGCTTTCTTT. It encodes CASTTANTEAFF. The chain uses TRBV19 and TRBJ1-1, with D unclear. This CDR3 spans 12 amino acids. V was shortened by 9 bases and J by 1 base, with 9 bases between the two germline ends. The germline gives CDR1 LNHDA, CDR2 SQIVND (reference sequence). The full variable domain, its missing parts supplied by reference TRBV19 and TRBJ1-1, is DGGITQSPKYLFRKEGQNVTLSCEQNLNHDAMYWYRQDPGQGLRLIYYSQIVNDFQKGDIAEGYSVSREKKESFPLTVTSAQKNPTAFYLCASTTANTEAFFGQGTRLTVV.

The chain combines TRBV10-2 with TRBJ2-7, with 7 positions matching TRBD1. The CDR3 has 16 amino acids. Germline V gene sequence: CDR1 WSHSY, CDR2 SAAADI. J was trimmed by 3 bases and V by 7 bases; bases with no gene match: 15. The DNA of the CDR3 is TGCGCCAGCATTGGAGAGGCGAGACAGGGTCACTACGAGCAGTACTTC. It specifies CASIGEARQGHYEQYF.

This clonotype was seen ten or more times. CDR3 in DNA: TGTGCCATCAGTGACAGTTTGGGCAATCAGCCCCAGCATTTT. Its translation: CAISDSLGNQPQHF. This rearrangement joins TRBV10-3 to TRBJ1-5; no reliable D call. Trimming stripped 3 bases from V and 2 bases from J, with 8 bases between. Per germline, CDR1 ENHRY and CDR2 SYGVKD. The CDR3 has 14 residues.

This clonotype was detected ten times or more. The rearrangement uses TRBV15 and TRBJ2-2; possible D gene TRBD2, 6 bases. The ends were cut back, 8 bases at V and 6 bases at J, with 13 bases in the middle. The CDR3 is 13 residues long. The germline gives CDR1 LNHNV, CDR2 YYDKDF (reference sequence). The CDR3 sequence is CATGGYGSGELFF. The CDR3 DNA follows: TGTGCCACCGGGGGGTATGGCTCCGGGGAGCTGTTTTTT.

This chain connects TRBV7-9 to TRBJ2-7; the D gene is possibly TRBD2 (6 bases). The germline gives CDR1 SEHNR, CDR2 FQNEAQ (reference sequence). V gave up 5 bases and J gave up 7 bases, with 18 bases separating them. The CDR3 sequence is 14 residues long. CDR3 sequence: CASSVGGGFGEQYF. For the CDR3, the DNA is TGTGCCAGCAGCGTCGGCGGAGGGTTCGGAGAGCAGTACTTC.

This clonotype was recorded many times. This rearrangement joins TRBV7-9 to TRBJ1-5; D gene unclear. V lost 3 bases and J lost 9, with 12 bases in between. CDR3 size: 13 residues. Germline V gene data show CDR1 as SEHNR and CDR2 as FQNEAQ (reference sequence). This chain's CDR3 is CASSLTGSPPQHF. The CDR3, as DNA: TGTGCCAGCAGCTTGACGGGAAGTCCGCCCCAGCATTTT.

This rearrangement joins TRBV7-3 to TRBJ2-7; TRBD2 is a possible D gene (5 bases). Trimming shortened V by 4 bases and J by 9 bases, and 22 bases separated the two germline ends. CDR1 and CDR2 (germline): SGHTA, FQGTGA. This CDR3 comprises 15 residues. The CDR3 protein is CASSYSGINTDTQYF. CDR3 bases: TGTGCCAGCAGCTACTCGGGGATCAACACAGATACGCAGTACTTC.

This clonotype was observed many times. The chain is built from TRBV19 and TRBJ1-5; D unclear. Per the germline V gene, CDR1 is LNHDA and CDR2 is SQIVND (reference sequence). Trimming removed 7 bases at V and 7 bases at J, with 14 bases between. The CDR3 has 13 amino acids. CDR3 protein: CASMSPIGQPQHF. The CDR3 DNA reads TGTGCCAGTATGAGCCCTATAGGGCAGCCCCAGCATTTT.

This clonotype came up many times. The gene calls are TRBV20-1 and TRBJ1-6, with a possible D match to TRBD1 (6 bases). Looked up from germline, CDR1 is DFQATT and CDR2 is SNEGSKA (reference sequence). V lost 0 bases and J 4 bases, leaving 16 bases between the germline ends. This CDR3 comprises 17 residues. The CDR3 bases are TGCAGTGCTAGAGAACAGGGTAGAGGGGTTTATAATTCACCCCTCCACTTT. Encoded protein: CSAREQGRGVYNSPLHF.

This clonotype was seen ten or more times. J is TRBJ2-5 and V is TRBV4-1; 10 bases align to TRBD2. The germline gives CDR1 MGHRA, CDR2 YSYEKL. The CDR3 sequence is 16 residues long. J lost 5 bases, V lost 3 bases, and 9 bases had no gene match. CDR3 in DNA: TGCGCCAGCAGCCAGACACTAGCGGGAACGCGGGAGACCCAGTACTTC. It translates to CASSQTLAGTRETQYF.

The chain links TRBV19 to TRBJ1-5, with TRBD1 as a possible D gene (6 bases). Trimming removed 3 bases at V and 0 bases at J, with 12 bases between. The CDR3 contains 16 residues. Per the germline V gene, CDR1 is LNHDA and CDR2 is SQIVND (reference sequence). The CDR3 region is CASSITHRVSNQPQHF. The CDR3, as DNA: TGTGCCAGTAGTATTACCCACAGGGTTAGCAATCAGCCCCAGCATTTT.

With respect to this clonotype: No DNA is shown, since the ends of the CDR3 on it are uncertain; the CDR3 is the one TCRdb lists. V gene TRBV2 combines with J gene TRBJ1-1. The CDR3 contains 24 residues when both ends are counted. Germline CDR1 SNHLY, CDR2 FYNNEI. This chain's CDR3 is CASRRDSAMYRCASSLFAGRKAFF.

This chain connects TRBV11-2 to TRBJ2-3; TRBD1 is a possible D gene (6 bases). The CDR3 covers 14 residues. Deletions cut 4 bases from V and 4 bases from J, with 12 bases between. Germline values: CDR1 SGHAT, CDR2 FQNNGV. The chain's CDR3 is CASSSSGVPDTQYF. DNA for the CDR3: TGTGCCAGCAGCTCATCAGGGGTCCCAGATACGCAGTATTTT.

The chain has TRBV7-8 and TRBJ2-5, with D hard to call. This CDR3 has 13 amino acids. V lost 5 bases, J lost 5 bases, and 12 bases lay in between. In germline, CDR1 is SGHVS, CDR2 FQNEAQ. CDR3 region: CASSQQHLETQYF. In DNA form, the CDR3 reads TGTGCCAGCAGCCAACAGCATTTGGAGACCCAGTACTTC.

The CDR3 DNA is TGCAGCGTTGAAGAACAGGTGGCCGAGACCCAGTACTTC. This translates into CSVEEQVAETQYF. The chain is built from TRBV29-1 and TRBJ2-5, with D possibly TRBD1 on 5 matching bases. CDR3 size: 13 residues. V was clipped by 0 bases and J by 5 bases, with 10 bases between them. Germline V gene sequence: CDR1 SQVTM, CDR2 ANQGSEA.

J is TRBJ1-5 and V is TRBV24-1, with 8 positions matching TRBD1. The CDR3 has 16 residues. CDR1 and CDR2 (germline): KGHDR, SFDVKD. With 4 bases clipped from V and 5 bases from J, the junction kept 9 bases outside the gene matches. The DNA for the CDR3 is TGTGCCACCAGTGAGGCCGGGACAGGAACGGATCAGCCCCAGCATTTT. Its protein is CATSEAGTGTDQPQHF.

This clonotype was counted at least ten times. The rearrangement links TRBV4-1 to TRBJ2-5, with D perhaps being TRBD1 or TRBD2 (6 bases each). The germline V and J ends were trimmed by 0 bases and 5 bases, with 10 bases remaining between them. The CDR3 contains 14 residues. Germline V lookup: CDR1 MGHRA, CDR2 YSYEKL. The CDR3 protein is CASSQEGGMETQYF. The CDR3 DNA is TGCGCCAGCAGCCAAGAAGGGGGGATGGAGACCCAGTACTTC.

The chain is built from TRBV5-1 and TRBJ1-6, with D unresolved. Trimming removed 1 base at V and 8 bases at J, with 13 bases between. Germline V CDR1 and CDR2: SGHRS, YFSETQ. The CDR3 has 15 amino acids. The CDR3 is CASSLRTSGDSPLHF. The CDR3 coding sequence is TGCGCCAGCAGCTTGAGGACTAGCGGGGATTCACCCCTCCACTTT.

The CDR3 spells CASSSPSGLYNSPLHF. CDR3 coding DNA: TGTGCCAGCAGCTCCCCCTCCGGACTCTATAATTCACCCCTCCACTTT. The chain employs TRBV7-2 and TRBJ1-6; D is undetermined. The V gene lost 4 bases and the J gene lost 3 bases, with 13 bases spanning the gap. CDR3 size: 16 residues. CDR1 and CDR2 (germline): SGHTA, FQGNSA.

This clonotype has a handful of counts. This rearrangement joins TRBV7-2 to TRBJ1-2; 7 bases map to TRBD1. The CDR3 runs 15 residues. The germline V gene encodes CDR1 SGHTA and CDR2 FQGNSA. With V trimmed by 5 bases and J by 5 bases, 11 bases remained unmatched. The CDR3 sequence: CASSKMTGSTYGYTF. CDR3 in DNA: TGTGCCAGCAGCAAGATGACAGGGAGTACTTATGGCTACACCTTC.

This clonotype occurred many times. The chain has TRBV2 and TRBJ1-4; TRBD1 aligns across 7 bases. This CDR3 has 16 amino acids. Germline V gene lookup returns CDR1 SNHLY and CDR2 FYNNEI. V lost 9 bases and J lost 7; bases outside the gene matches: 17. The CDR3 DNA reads TGTGCCAGTTCAAAGTGGGTCTGGGACAGACGTGAAAAACTGTTTTTT. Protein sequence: CASSKWVWDRREKLFF. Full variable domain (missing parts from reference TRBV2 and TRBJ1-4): EPEVTQTPSHQVTQMGQEVILRCVPISNHLYFYWYRQILGQKVEFLVSFYNNEISEKSEIFDDQFSVERPDGSNFTLKIRSTKLEDSAMYFCASSKWVWDRREKLFFGSGTQLSVL.

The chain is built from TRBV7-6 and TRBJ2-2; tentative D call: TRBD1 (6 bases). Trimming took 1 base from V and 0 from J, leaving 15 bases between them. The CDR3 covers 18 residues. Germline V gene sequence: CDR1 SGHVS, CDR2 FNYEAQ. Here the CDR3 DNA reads TGTGCCAGCAGCTTAGTACTTCCCGGGACAACGAACACCGGGGAGCTGTTTTTT. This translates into CASSLVLPGTTNTGELFF. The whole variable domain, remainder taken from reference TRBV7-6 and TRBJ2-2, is GAGVSQSPRYKVTKRGQDVALRCDPISGHVSLYWYRQALGQGPEFLTYFNYEAQQDKSGLPNDRFSAERPEGSISTLTIQRTEQRDSAMYRCASSLVLPGTTNTGELFFGEGSRLTVL.

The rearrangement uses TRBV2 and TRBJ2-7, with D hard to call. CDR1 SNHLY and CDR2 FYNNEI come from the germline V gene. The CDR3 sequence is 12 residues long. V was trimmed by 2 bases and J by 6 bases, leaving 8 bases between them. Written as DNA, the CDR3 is TGTGCCAGCAGTGAACGACACCGCGAGCAGTACTTC. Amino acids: CASSERHREQYF. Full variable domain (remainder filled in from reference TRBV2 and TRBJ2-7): EPEVTQTPSHQVTQMGQEVILRCVPISNHLYFYWYRQILGQKVEFLVSFYNNEISEKSEIFDDQFSVERPDGSNFTLKIRSTKLEDSAMYFCASSERHREQYFGPGTRLTVT.

Here the CDR3 reads CSVVSETQYF. The DNA for the CDR3 is TGCAGCGTTGTCTCGGAGACCCAGTACTTC. The rearrangement joins TRBV29-1 to TRBJ2-5; no clear D. Deletions cut 4 bases from V and 5 bases from J, with 5 bases between. The length of the CDR3 is 10 residues. The germline V gene encodes CDR1 SQVTM and CDR2 ANQGSEA. Drawing the rest from reference TRBV29-1 and TRBJ2-5, the complete variable domain is SAVISQKPSRDICQRGTSLTIQCQVDSQVTMMFWYRQQPGQSLTLIATANQGSEATYESGFVIDKFPISRPNLTFSTLTVSNMSPEDSSIYLCSVVSETQYFGPGTRLLVL.

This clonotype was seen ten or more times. This CDR3 reads CSVNQQGGIAPYEQYF. CDR3 nucleotide sequence: TGCAGCGTTAACCAGCAGGGGGGGATAGCCCCCTACGAGCAGTACTTC. The chain carries TRBV29-1 and TRBJ2-7; the D call may be TRBD1 or TRBD2 (7 bases each). The germline V gene encodes CDR1 SQVTM and CDR2 ANQGSEA. This CDR3 spans 16 amino acids. The germline V and J ends were trimmed by 5 bases and 2 bases, with 22 bases remaining between them.

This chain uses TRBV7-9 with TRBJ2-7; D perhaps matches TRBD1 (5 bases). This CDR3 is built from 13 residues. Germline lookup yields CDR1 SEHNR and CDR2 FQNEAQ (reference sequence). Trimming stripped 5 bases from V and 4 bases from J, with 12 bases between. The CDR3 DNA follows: TGTGCCAGCAGCGAATGGGGCCCGTACGAGCAGTACTTC. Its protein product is CASSEWGPYEQYF.

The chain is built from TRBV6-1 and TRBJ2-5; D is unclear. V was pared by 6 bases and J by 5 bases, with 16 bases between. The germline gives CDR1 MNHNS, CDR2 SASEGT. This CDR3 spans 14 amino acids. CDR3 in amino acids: CASSSDTASETQYF. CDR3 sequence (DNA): TGTGCCAGCAGCTCCGACACGGCAAGTGAGACCCAGTACTTC.

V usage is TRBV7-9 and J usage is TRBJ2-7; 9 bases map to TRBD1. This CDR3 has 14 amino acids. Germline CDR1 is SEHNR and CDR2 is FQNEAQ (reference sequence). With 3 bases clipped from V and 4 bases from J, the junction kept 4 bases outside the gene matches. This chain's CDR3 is CASSFGDRAYEQYF. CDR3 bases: TGTGCCAGCAGCTTTGGGGACAGGGCTTACGAGCAGTACTTC.

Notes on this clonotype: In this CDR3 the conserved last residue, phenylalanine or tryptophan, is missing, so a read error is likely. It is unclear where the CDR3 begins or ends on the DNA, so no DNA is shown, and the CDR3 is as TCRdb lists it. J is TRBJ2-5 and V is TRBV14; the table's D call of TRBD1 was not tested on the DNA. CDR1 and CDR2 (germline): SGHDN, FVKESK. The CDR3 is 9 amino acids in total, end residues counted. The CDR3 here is CASSRDRAT.